Included here is one TCR beta chain sequence, with context. Its antigen remains unknown. Germline CDR1 is SGHRS and CDR2 is YFSETQ. With 4 bases clipped from V and 6 bases from J, the junction kept 7 bases outside the gene matches. CDR3 length: 13 residues. These data come from a study of cytomegalovirus exposure and HLA in healthy donors. Broader study findings: Some V segments could not be told apart, so they were left out, TRBV6-2 and TRBV6-3 among them.

13 Jbeta primers and 60 Vbeta primers were used for the PCR. Using immunoSEQ multiplex PCR, the repertoire was profiled, and TCRdb retains in-frame clones only, with some absent. The table records 150,000 to 200,000 clones, around four fifths of them present only once. This sequence originates from a female donor in good health and CMV-seronegative. The chain recombines TRBV5-1 with TRBJ2-7; TRBD1 matches 7 bases. The specimen was PBMCs. The CDR3 reads CASSLQGYGEQYF. CDR3 in DNA: TGCGCCAGCAGCCTACAGGGGTATGGCGAGCAGTACTTC. Based on the CDR3 plus reference TRBV5-1 and TRBJ2-7, the full variable domain is KAGVTQTPRYLIKTRGQQVTLSCSPISGHRSVSWYQQTPGQGLQFLFEYFSETQRNKGNFPGRFSGRQFSNSRSEMNVSTLELGDSALYLCASSLQGYGEQYFGPGTRLTVT.